The clone carrying this T cell receptor (beta chain) was observed many times. This CDR3 region has 14 residues. Losses at the gene ends were 4 bases for V and 9 bases for J; bases not matched to a gene: 7. This sample stems from a study of T cells in Graves' hyperthyroidism and ophthalmopathy. Whole-study context: The initial diagnosis was the point when peripheral blood was collected, ahead of any treatment.

Regions amplified from RNA transcripts were the TCR beta CDR3 regions. Primed by the HTBI set, a first-round RT-PCR was run on the TCR CDR3. TCRdb reprocessed the multiplex PCR reads via MiXCR and lists one record per CDR3 protein. The sample lists fewer than 400,000 distinct CDR3 sequences, 11% to 15% occurring once. The sequence came from a man aged 45-65 years with Graves' ophthalmopathy. This chain joins TRBV12-3 or TRBV12-4 and TRBJ2-1; 9 nucleotides agree with TRBD2. The sequenced sample was blood. CDR3 protein: CASSSVLAGSEQFF. The CDR3 nucleotides are TGTGCCAGCAGTTCTGTACTAGCGGGCTCTGAGCAGTTCTTC.